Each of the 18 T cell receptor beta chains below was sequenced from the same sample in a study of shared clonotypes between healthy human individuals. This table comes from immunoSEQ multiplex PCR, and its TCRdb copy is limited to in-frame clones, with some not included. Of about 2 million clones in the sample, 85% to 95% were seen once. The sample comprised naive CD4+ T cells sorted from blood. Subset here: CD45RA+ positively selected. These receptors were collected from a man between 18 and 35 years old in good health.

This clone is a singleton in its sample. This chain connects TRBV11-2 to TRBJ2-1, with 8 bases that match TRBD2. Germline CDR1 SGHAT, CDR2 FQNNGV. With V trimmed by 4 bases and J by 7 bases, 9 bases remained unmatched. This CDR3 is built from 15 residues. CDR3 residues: CASSSVQLAENEQFF. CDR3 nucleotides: TGTGCCAGCAGCTCCGTTCAACTAGCGGAGAATGAGCAGTTCTTC.

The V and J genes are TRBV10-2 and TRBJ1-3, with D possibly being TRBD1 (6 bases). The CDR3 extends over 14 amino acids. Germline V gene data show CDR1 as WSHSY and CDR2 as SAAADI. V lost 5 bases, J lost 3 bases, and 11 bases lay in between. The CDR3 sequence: CASSKGELGNTIYF. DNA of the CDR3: TGCGCCAGCAGTAAGGGGGAACTTGGAAACACCATATATTTT.

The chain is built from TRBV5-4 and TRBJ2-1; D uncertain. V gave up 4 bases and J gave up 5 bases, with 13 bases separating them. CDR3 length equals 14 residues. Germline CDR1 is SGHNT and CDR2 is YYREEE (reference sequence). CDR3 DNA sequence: TGTGCCAGCAGCCCCCTTGTTAGGGACAATGAGCAGTTCTTC. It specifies CASSPLVRDNEQFF.

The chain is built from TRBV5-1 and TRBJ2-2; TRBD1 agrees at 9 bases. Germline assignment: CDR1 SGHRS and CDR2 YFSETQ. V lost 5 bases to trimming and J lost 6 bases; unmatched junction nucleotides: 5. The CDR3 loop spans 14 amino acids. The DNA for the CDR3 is TGCGCCAGCAGATTAGGACAGGGGCCCGGGGAGCTGTTTTTT. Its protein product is CASRLGQGPGELFF. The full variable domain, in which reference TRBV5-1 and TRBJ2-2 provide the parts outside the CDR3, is KAGVTQTPRYLIKTRGQQVTLSCSPISGHRSVSWYQQTPGQGLQFLFEYFSETQRNKGNFPGRFSGRQFSNSRSEMNVSTLELGDSALYLCASRLGQGPGELFFGEGSRLTVL.

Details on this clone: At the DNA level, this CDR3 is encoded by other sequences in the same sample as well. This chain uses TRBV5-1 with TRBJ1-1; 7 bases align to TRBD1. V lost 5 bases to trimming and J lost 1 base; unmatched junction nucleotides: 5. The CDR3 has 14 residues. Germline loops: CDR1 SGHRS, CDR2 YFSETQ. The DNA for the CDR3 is TGCGCCAGCAGTTACGGACAGGCGAACACTGAAGCTTTCTTT. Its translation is CASSYGQANTEAFF.

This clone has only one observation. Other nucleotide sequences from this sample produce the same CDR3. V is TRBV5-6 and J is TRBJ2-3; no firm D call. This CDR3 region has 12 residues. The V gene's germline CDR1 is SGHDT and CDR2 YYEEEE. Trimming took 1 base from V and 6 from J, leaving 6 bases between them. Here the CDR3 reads CASSLLVDTQYF. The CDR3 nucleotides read TGTGCCAGCAGCTTGTTGGTGGATACGCAGTATTTT.

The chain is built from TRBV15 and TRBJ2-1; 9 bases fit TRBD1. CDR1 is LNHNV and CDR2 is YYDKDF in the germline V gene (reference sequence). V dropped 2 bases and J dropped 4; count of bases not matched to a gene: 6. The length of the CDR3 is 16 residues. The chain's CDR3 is CATSRLGTGIYNEQFF. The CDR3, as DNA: TGTGCCACCAGCAGACTTGGGACAGGGATTTACAATGAGCAGTTCTTC.

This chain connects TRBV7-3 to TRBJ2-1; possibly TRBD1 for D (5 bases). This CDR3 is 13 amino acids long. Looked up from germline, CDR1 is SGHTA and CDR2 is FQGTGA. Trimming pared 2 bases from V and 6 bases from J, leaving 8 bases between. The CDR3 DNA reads TGTGCCAGCAGCTTATTCCAGGGCAATGAGCAGTTCTTC. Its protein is CASSLFQGNEQFF.

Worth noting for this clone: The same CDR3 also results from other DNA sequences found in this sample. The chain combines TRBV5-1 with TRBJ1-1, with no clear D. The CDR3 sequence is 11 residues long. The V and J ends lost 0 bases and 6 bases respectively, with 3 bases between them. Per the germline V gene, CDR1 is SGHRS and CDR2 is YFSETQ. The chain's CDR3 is CASSLGPEAFF. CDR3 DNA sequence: TGCGCCAGCAGCTTGGGACCTGAAGCTTTCTTT.

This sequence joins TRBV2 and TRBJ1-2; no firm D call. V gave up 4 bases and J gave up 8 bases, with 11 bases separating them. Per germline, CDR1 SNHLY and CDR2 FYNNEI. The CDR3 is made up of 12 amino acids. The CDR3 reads CASSVEAFGYTF. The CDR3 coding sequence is TGTGCCAGCAGTGTGGAGGCATTCGGCTACACCTTC.

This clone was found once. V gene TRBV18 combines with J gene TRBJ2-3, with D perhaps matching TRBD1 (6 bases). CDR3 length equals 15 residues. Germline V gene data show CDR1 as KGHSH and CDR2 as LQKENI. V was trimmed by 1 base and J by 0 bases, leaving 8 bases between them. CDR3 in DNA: TGTGCCAGCTCACCACGACAGGTTAGCACAGATACGCAGTATTTT. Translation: CASSPRQVSTDTQYF.

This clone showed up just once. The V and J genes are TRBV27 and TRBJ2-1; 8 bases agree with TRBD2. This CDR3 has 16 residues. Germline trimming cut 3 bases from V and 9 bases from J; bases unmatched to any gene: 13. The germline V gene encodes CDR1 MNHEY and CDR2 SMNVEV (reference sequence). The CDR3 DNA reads TGTGCCAGCAGTTTTCAGTCGCTAGCGGGTAGGAGTGAGCAGTTCTTC. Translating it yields CASSFQSLAGRSEQFF.

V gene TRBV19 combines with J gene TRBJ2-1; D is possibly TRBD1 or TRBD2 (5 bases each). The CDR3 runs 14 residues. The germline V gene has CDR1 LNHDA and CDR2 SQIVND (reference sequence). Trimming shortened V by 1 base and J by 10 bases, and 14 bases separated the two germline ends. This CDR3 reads CASSIVEIRDEQFF. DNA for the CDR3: TGTGCCAGTAGTATAGTCGAGATCCGGGACGAGCAGTTCTTC.

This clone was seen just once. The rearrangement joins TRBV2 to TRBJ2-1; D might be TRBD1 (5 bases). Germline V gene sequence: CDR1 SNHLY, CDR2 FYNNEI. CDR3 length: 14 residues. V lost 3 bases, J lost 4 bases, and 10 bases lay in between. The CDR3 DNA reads TGTGCCAGCAGTGAGCAGGGTCTTTACAATGAGCAGTTCTTC. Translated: CASSEQGLYNEQFF.

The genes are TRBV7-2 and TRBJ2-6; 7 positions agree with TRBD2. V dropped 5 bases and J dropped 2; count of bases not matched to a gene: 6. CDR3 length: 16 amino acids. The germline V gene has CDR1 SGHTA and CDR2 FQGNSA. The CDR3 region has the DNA TGTGCCAGCAGCAAGGTGGGAGGGACTGGGGCCAACGTCCTGACTTTC. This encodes CASSKVGGTGANVLTF.

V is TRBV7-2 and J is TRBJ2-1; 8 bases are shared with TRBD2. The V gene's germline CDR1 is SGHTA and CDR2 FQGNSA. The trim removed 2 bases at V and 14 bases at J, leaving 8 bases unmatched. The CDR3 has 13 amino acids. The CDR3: CASSLKPAGVEFF. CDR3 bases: TGTGCCAGCAGCTTAAAACCAGCGGGAGTGGAGTTCTTC.

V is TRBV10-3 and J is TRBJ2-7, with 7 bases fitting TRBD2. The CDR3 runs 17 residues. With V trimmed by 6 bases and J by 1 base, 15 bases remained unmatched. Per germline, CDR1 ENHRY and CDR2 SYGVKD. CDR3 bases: TGTGCCATCAGCCAAAACTCGGGGACGGGGGGATCCTACGAGCAGTACTTC. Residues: CAISQNSGTGGSYEQYF.

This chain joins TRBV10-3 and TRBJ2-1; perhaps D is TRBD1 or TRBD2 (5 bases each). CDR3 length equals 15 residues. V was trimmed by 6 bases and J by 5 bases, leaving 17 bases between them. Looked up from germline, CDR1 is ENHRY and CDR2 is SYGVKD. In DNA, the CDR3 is TGTGCCATCAGGAAGGGGCCTTTGAGGGACAATGAGCAGTTCTTC. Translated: CAIRKGPLRDNEQFF.